What follows are 13 T cell receptor beta chains derived from one specimen sequenced in a study of blood T cells in healthy people across ages. Then a second PCR, running roughly 7 to 11 cycles, was carried out with a sample-barcoded 5' primer and a J-beta primer mix. Each CDR3 protein gets one entry after TCRdb re-called the 5' RACE reads with MiXCR. The sample has 1.5 million to 2 million distinct CDR3 sequences, about 30% seen once. The specimen sequenced was blood. These receptors originate from a woman younger than 45 in good health.

This clonotype has only a few counts. The chain is built from TRBV25-1 and TRBJ1-2; TRBD1 aligns across 9 bases. The CDR3 is 16 amino acids. Per germline, CDR1 MGHDK and CDR2 SYGVNS. The J segment lost 4 bases and the V segment lost 1 base, leaving 7 bases of the junction unmatched. The CDR3 sequence is CASSESGQGIGYGYTF. CDR3 coding DNA: TGTGCCAGCAGTGAATCAGGACAGGGGATCGGCTATGGCTACACCTTC.

The chain is built from TRBV5-1 and TRBJ1-2, with no clear D. The CDR3 runs 12 residues. From germline, CDR1 is SGHRS and CDR2 YFSETQ. With 4 bases removed from V and 6 bases from J, the gap between germline ends came to 10 bases. CDR3 DNA sequence: TGCGCCAGCAGCCTGACTTGGCATGGCTACACCTTC. It specifies CASSLTWHGYTF.

About this clonotype itself: An end of the junction differs from the germline gene, which may be a read error. The chain links TRBV9 to TRBJ1-6; D is perhaps TRBD1 (6 bases). In germline, CDR1 is SGDLS, CDR2 YYNGEE. This CDR3 region has 12 residues. CDR3 sequence (DNA): TGTGCCAGCAGCGCCGGCGGGACACCCCCCCACTTT. Protein product: CASSAGGTPPHF.

In this sample, this clonotype turned up many times. This sequence joins TRBV9 and TRBJ2-6; a possible D gene is TRBD2 (5 bases). CDR1 and CDR2 from the germline V gene are SGDLS and YYNGEE. This CDR3 spans 16 amino acids. V lost 4 bases to trimming and J lost 2 bases, with 13 bases between them. DNA for the CDR3: TGTGCCAGCAGCCAAACTACGCGGGCTGGGGCCAACGTCCTGACTTTC. It codes for CASSQTTRAGANVLTF.

The chain links TRBV7-9 to TRBJ2-2; no definite D call. This CDR3 spans 13 amino acids. CDR1 SEHNR and CDR2 FQNEAQ come from the germline V gene (reference sequence). V was trimmed by 5 bases and J by 1 base, leaving 5 bases between them. This CDR3 is CASSTVNTGELFF. The CDR3 nucleotides are TGTGCCAGCAGCACGGTGAACACCGGGGAGCTGTTTTTT. Full variable domain (rest looked up from reference TRBV7-9 and TRBJ2-2): DTGVSQNPRHKITKRGQNVTFRCDPISEHNRLYWYRQTLGQGPEFLTYFQNEAQLEKSRLLSDRFSAERPKGSFSTLEIQRTEQGDSAMYLCASSTVNTGELFFGEGSRLTVL.

The DNA of the CDR3 is TGCAGTCCCCAAACCGACCGGGACAGGTCCTCGGATACGCAGTATTTT. This codes for CSPQTDRDRSSDTQYF. The V gene is TRBV20-1, the J gene TRBJ2-3; TRBD1 agrees at 8 bases. Unmatched junction bases numbered 19, after V lost 8 bases and J lost 6 bases. Germline V gives CDR1 DFQATT, CDR2 SNEGSKA (reference sequence). This CDR3 is built from 16 residues.

This rearrangement joins TRBV12-3 or TRBV12-4 to TRBJ2-5; the match to TRBD1 covers 7 bases. The CDR3 is 16 residues long. V trimming: 3 bases; J trimming: 2 bases; junction bases outside the gene matches: 9. CDR3 region: CASSLRQGTAQETQYF. CDR3 sequence (DNA): TGTGCCAGCAGTTTGCGGCAGGGGACAGCACAAGAGACCCAGTACTTC.

This clonotype was observed a few times. The J gene is TRBJ2-1, the V gene TRBV11-2; 7 nucleotides line up with TRBD1. The CDR3 extends over 17 amino acids. Germline V gives CDR1 SGHAT, CDR2 FQNNGV. After removal of 7 bases from V and 4 bases from J, the junction contained 16 bases not matched to a gene. This CDR3 is CASMRGPQDLKYNEQFF. DNA for the CDR3: TGTGCCAGCATGAGGGGGCCTCAAGACCTGAAATACAATGAGCAGTTCTTC.

This chain connects TRBV3-1 to TRBJ2-7; maybe TRBD1 (6 bases). TRBJ2-5 matches the DNA end more closely, so the J call is doubtful. The CDR3 covers 19 residues. Germline V gene sequence: CDR1 LGHDT, CDR2 YNNKEL (reference sequence). The CDR3 loop reads CASSQRIGAGTGPGETQYF. CDR3 DNA sequence: TGTGCCAGCAGCCAACGCATCGGCGCCGGAACAGGGCCGGGGGAGACCCAGTACTTC.

This clonotype was counted only a few times. The chain couples TRBV20-1 to TRBJ1-2; D is undetermined. The CDR3 has 16 amino acids. Germline values: CDR1 DFQATT, CDR2 SNEGSKA (reference sequence). With 0 bases removed from V and 4 bases from J, the gap between germline ends came to 18 bases. The CDR3 nucleotides read TGCAGTGCTAGAGATTATGGACGGAGAGGCTTCTATGGCTACACCTTC. Translating gives CSARDYGRRGFYGYTF.

The rearrangement links TRBV5-5 to TRBJ1-6; tentatively, D is TRBD1 (6 bases). CDR3 size: 17 residues. The ends were cut back, 6 bases at V and 13 bases at J, with 29 bases in the middle. CDR1 SGHKS and CDR2 YYEKEE come from the germline V gene (reference sequence). The CDR3 reads CASKVPPEQGLEDPLHF. CDR3 DNA: TGTGCCAGCAAGGTCCCCCCAGAACAGGGACTTGAAGATCCCCTCCACTTT.

The chain uses TRBV7-6 and TRBJ2-7; 8 bases line up with TRBD2. The CDR3 extends over 16 amino acids. With V trimmed by 1 base and J by 5 bases, 10 bases remained unmatched. Germline V gene lookup returns CDR1 SGHVS and CDR2 FNYEAQ. For the CDR3, the DNA is TGTGCCAGCAGCTTAGGTGTTCGGGGGGGCCCCGACGAGCAGTACTTC. It yields the protein CASSLGVRGGPDEQYF.

This clonotype appeared a few times. V usage is TRBV12-3 or TRBV12-4 and J usage is TRBJ1-2; D unresolved. CDR3 length equals 13 residues. Trimming pared 3 bases from V and 3 bases from J, leaving 8 bases between. The CDR3 sequence is CASSFPGHYGYTF. CDR3 DNA sequence: TGTGCCAGCAGTTTCCCGGGCCACTATGGCTACACCTTC.